This T cell receptor beta chain comes out of a study of beta chain features in type 1 diabetes. Whole-study findings and limits: In cDNA sequencing, cells with high TCR expression could be over-represented. Significant though moderate, a shortening of TCRB CDR3s appeared in all four CD4+ subsets of Type 1 diabetes patients.

Averaging approximately 120 mL, one heparinised blood draw came from each individual donor. All of the isolated RNA was reverse transcribed, so expressed TCRB transcripts were sequenced. The protocol was immunoSEQ multiplex PCR, while the TCRdb copy is restricted to in-frame clones and leaves out a portion. Found here are 310,000 or so clones, roughly 8% of them singletons; the top ten hold around 0.44%. This clone has more than one count but fewer than ten. Its antigen remains unidentified. CDR3 length: 11 residues. V lost 4 bases and J 5 bases, leaving 5 bases between the germline ends. The germline gives CDR1 SNHLY, CDR2 FYNNEI.

This chain connects TRBV2 to TRBJ2-5; D call uncertain. The TCR originated in a woman aged 18 to 35 in good health. The sequencing sample was made of central memory CD4+ T cells from blood. The CDR3 region is CASSGLETQYF. CDR3 DNA: TGTGCCAGCAGTGGGCTGGAGACCCAGTACTTC.